Shown below are 2 T cell receptor beta chains from a single sample sequenced in a study of blood T cell repertoires in COVID-19. Sequencing used immunoSEQ multiplex PCR; TCRdb keeps in-frame clones, though not all of them. In the table there are 190,000 or so clones, approximately 75% of which are singletons. Sequencing input: PBMCs or T cells enriched from blood (not recorded which). The receptors here all came from a man aged 40-49 years who had recovered from COVID-19.

The chain couples TRBV9 to TRBJ2-4, with D unclear. Per the germline V gene, CDR1 is SGDLS and CDR2 is YYNGEE. Trimming took off 0 bases at V and 6 bases at J, with 10 bases between the two ends. The CDR3 is made up of 14 amino acids. CDR3 bases: TGTGCCAGCAGCGTAGAAAGCATCTCAAACATTCAGTACTTC. Its protein is CASSVESISNIQYF.

V gene TRBV5-1 combines with J gene TRBJ2-7; 9 nucleotides agree with TRBD1. The J segment lost 0 bases and the V segment lost 0 bases, leaving 4 bases of the junction unmatched. Germline lookup yields CDR1 SGHRS and CDR2 YFSETQ. CDR3 length equals 16 residues. CDR3 in DNA: TGCGCCAGCAGCTTGGGGACAGGGGCCAGCTCCTACGAGCAGTACTTC. It encodes CASSLGTGASSYEQYF. Combining the CDR3 with reference TRBV5-1 and TRBJ2-7 gives the whole variable domain KAGVTQTPRYLIKTRGQQVTLSCSPISGHRSVSWYQQTPGQGLQFLFEYFSETQRNKGNFPGRFSGRQFSNSRSEMNVSTLELGDSALYLCASSLGTGASSYEQYFGPGTRLTVT.